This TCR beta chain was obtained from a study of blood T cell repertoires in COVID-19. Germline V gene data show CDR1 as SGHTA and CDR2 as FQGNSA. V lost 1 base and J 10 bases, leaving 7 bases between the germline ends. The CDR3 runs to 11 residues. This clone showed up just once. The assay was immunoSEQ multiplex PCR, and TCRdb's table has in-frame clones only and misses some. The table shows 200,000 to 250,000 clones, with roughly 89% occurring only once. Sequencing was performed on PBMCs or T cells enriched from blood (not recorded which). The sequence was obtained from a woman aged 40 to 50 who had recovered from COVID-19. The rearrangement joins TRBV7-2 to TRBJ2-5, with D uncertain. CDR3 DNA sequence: TGTGCCAGCAGCTTAGGGGCGATCCAGTACTTC. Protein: CASSLGAIQYF. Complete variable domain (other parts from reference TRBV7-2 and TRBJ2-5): GAGVSQSPSNKVTEKGKDVELRCDPISGHTALYWYRQSLGQGLEFLIYFQGNSAPDKSGLPSDRFSAERTGGSVSTLTIQRTQQEDSAVYLCASSLGAIQYFGPGTRLLVL.